The TCR beta chain described here comes from a study of shared clonotypes between healthy human individuals. Study at large: Each donor's CD4 naive and CD4 memory cells filled three plates apiece, CD8 naive two, and CD8 memory one. Study-level findings and limits: An expected dependence of interdonor clonotype sharing on sequencing depth was noted. Rarefaction gave evidence that sorted-subset sequencing remained incomplete despite large depth.

Germline loops: CDR1 SGHVS, CDR2 FNYEAQ. This CDR3 spans 13 amino acids. V lost 4 bases and J lost 1, with 7 bases in between. Turning to this clone: The target antigen is unknown. The same CDR3 can be traced to other DNA sequences in this sample.

This table comes from immunoSEQ multiplex PCR, and its TCRdb copy is limited to in-frame clones, with some not included. The sample carries about 2.5 million clones, approximately 90% recorded once. Sequenced material: naive CD4+ T cells from PBMCs. Subset described: CD45RA+ positively selected. The TCR comes from a man aged 18 to 29 in good health. Some clones in this sample may be carry-over from other donors' samples. The chain links TRBV7-6 to TRBJ1-1; D gene unclear. The DNA for the CDR3 is TGTGCCAGCAGCTCTACACCGAACACTGAAGCTTTCTTT. Protein product: CASSSTPNTEAFF.